The clone carrying this TCR beta chain was found many times. These data are taken from a study of Graves' ophthalmopathy and Graves' hyperthyroidism. Amplified material comprised TCR beta CDR3 regions derived from RNA transcripts. An opening RT-PCR round employed HTBI primers and preceded a second-round multiplex PCR. One entry per CDR3 protein, called by TCRdb with MiXCR from the multiplex PCR reads. This table holds about 390,000 distinct CDR3 sequences, about a sixth found once. CDR1 is KGHDR, CDR2 SFDVKD, per germline. V was shortened by 4 bases and J by 2 bases, with 10 bases between the two germline ends. The CDR3 has 14 residues.

V gene TRBV24-1 combines with J gene TRBJ1-2; D may be TRBD1 (6 bases). This sequence originates from an adult woman with stable Graves' hyperthyroidism. The material sequenced was peripheral blood. CDR3 DNA: TGTGCCACCAGTGACCGGACAGTAAACTATGGCTACACCTTC. Its protein product is CATSDRTVNYGYTF.